This TCR beta chain originates from a study of blood T cell repertoires in COVID-19. Looking at the study overall: The United States, Italy and Spain provided the acute and convalescent COVID-19 samples. T cells, B-cell-depleted T cells, or PBMCs provided the cDNA or gDNA that served as material.

This clone was seen only a few times. Trimming left V 6 bases short and J 3 bases short, with 8 bases between. Germline lookup yields CDR1 WSHSY and CDR2 SAAADI. This CDR3 has 13 residues. Study processing details: Nucleated cell counts were estimated from reference gene primer amplification. Sequencing used immunoSEQ multiplex PCR; TCRdb keeps in-frame clones, though not all of them. V and J calls and clone size come straight from that table; D and trimming were deduced from the DNA. Of fewer than 100,000 clones listed, about nine tenths are singletons. J is TRBJ2-2 and V is TRBV10-2; TRBD1 might be the D (5 bases). The TCR comes from a man aged 50 to 60 with acute or convalescent COVID-19. Sample: peripheral blood. CDR3 amino acids: CASRGPHTGELFF. CDR3 coding DNA: TGCGCCAGCAGGGGGCCTCACACCGGGGAGCTGTTTTTT.